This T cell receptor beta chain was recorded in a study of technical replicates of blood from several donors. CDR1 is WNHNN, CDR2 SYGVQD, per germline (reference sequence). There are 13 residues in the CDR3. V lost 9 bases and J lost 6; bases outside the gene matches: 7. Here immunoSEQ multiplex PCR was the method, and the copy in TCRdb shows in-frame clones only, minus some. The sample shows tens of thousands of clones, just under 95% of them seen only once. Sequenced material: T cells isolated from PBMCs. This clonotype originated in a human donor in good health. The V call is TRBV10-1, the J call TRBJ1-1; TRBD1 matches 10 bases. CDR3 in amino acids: CASQRDRGAEAFF. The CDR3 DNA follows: TGCGCCAGTCAGCGGGACAGGGGCGCTGAAGCTTTCTTT.